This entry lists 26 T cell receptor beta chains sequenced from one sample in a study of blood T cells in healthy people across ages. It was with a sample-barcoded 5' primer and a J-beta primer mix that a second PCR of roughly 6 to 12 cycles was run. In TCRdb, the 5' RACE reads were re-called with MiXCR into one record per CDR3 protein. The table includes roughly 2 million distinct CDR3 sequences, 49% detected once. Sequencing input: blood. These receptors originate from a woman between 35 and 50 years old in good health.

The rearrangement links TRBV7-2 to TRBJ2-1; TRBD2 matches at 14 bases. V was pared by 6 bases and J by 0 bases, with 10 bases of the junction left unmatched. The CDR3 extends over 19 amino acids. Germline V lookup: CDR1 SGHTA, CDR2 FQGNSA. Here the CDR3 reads CASSPAGTSGGGSYNEQFF. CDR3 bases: TGTGCCAGCAGTCCGGCCGGGACTAGCGGGGGTGGCTCCTACAATGAGCAGTTCTTC.

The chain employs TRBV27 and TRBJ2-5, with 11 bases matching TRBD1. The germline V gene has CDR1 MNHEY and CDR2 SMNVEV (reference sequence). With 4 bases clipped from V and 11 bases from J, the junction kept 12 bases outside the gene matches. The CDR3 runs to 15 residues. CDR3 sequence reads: CASSWSRDRGREQYF. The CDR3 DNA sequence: TGTGCCAGCAGTTGGTCCCGGGACAGGGGGAGAGAGCAGTACTTC.

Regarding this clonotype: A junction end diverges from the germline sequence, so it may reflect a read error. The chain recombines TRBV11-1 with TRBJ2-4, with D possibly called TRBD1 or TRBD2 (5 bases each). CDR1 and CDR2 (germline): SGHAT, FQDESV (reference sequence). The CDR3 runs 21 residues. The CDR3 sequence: CAGSASTGAMGSLLAKNIQYF. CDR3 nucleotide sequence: TGTGCCGGCAGCGCTTCAACCGGGGCCATGGGTTCGCTCCTAGCCAAAAACATTCAGTACTTC.

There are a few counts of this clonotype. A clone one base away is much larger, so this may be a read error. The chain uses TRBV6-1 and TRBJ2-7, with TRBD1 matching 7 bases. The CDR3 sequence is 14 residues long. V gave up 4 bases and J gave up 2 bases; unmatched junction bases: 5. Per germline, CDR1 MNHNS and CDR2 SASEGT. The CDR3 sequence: CASSAGTAPYEQYF. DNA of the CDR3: TGTGCCAGCAGTGCCGGGACAGCCCCCTACGAGCAGTACTTC.

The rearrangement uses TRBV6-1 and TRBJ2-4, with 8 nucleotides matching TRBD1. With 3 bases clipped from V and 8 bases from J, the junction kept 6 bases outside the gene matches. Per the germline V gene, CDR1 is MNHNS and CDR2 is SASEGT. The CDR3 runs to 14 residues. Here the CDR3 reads CASSEAGGWDIQYF. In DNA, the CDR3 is TGTGCCAGCAGTGAGGCAGGGGGCTGGGACATTCAGTACTTC.

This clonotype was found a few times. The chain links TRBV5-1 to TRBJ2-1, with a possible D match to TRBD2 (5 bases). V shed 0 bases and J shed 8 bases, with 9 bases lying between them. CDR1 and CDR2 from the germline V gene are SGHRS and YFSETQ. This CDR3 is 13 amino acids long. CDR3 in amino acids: CASSLVFGDEQFF. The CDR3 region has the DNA TGCGCCAGCAGCTTGGTGTTCGGGGATGAGCAGTTCTTC. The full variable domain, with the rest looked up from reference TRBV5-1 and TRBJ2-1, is KAGVTQTPRYLIKTRGQQVTLSCSPISGHRSVSWYQQTPGQGLQFLFEYFSETQRNKGNFPGRFSGRQFSNSRSEMNVSTLELGDSALYLCASSLVFGDEQFFGPGTRLTVL.

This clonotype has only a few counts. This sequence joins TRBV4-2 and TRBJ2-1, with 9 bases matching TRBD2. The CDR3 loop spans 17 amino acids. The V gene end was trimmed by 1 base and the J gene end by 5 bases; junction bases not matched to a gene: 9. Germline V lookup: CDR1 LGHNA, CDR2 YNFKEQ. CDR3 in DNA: TGTGCCAGCAGCCAAGTCCAATTGGGCGGGGGGGACAATGAGCAGTTCTTC. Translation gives CASSQVQLGGGDNEQFF.

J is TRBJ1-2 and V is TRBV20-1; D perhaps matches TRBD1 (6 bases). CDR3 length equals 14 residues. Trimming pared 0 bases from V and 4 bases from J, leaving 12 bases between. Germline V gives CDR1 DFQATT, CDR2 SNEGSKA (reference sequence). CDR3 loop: CSAREGARSYGYTF. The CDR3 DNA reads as TGCAGTGCTAGAGAGGGGGCACGGAGCTATGGCTACACCTTC.

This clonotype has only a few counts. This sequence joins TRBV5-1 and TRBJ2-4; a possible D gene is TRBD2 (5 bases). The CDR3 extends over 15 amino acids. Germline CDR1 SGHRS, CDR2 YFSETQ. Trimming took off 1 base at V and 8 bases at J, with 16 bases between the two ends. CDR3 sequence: CASSLNGALRDIQYF. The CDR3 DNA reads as TGCGCCAGCAGCTTGAATGGAGCCTTGAGGGACATTCAGTACTTC.

The CDR3 DNA follows: TGTGCCACCAGCAGAGGAGCCGGGACAGGCACAGATACGCAGTATTTT. Its protein product is CATSRGAGTGTDTQYF. This chain uses TRBV15 with TRBJ2-3; 7 positions match TRBD1. In germline, CDR1 is LNHNV, CDR2 YYDKDF (reference sequence). Trimming at V came to 1 base and at J to 1 base, leaving 5 bases not matched to a gene. The CDR3 spans 16 residues.

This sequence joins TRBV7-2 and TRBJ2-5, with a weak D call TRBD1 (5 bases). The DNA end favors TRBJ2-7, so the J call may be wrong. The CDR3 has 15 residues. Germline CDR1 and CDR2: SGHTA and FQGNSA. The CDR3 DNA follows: TGTGCCAGCAGCTTAGGAGCAGGGAAAGGCTACGAGCAGTACTTC. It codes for CASSLGAGKGYEQYF.

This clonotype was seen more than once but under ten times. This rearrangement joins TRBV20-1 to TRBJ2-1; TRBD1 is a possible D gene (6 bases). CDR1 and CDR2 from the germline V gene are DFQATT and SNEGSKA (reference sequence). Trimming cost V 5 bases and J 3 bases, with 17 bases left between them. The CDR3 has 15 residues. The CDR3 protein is CSASRQAPRYNEQFF. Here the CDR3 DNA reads TGCAGTGCTTCCAGACAGGCGCCCCGCTACAATGAGCAGTTCTTC.

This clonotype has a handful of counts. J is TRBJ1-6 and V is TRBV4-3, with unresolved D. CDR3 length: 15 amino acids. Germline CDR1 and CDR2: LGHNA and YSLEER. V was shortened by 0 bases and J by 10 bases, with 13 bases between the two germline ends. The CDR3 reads CASSQEKLAGSPLHF. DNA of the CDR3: TGCGCCAGCAGCCAAGAGAAGCTGGCGGGGTCACCCCTCCACTTT.

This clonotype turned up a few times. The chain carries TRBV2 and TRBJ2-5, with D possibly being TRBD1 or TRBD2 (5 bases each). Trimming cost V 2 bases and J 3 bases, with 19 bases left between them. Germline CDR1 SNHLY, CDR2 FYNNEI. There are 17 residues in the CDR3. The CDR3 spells CASSESSPGTQEETQYF. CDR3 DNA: TGTGCCAGCAGTGAATCTTCACCCGGGACGCAGGAAGAGACCCAGTACTTC.

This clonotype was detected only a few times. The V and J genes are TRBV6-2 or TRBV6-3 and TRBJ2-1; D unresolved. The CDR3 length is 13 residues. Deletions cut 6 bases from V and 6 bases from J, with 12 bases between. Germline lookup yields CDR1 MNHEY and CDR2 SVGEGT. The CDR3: CASRHNSVNEQFF. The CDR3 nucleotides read TGTGCCAGCAGACATAACTCTGTCAATGAGCAGTTCTTC.

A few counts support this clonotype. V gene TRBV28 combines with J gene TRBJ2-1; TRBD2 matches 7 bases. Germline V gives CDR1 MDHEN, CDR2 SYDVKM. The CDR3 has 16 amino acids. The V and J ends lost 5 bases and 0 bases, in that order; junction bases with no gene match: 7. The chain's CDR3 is CASSIAGESSYNEQFF. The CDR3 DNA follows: TGTGCCAGCAGTATAGCGGGTGAGAGCTCCTACAATGAGCAGTTCTTC.

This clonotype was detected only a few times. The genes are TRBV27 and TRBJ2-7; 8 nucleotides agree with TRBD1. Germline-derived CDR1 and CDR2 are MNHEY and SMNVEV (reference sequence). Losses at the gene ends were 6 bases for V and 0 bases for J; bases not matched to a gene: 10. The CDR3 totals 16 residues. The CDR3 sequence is CASRPTGTGLSYEQYF. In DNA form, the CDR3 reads TGTGCCAGCAGGCCAACCGGGACAGGTCTCTCCTACGAGCAGTACTTC.

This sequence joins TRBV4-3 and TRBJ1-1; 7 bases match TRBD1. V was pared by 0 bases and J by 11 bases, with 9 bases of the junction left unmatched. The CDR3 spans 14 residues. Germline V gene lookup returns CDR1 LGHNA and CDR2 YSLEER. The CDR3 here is CASSQDPWDSLAFF. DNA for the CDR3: TGCGCCAGCAGCCAAGATCCCTGGGACAGTCTGGCTTTCTTT.

This CDR3 is CASSLHGSYEQFF. Here the CDR3 DNA reads TGTGCCAGCAGTTTACACGGCTCCTACGAGCAGTTCTTC. The V call is TRBV28, the J call TRBJ2-1; D is unresolved. Germline V gives CDR1 MDHEN, CDR2 SYDVKM. The germline V and J ends were trimmed by 2 bases and 10 bases, with 12 bases remaining between them. The CDR3 loop spans 13 amino acids.

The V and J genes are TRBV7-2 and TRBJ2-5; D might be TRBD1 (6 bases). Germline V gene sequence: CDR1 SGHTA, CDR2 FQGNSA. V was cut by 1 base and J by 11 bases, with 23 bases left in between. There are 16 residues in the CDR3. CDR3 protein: CASSLEGTMGAGEQYF. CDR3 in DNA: TGTGCCAGCAGCTTAGAAGGGACGATGGGGGCTGGGGAGCAGTACTTC.

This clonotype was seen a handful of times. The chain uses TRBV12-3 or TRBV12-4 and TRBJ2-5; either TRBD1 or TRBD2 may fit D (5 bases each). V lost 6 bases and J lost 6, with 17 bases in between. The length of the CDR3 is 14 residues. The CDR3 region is CASRRGQGEQTQYF. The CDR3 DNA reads TGTGCCAGCAGACGCGGGCAGGGTGAACAGACCCAGTACTTC.

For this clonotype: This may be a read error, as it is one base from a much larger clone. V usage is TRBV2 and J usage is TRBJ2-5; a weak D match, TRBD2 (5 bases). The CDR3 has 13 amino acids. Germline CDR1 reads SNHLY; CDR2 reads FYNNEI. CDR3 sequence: CASSGEGQETRYF. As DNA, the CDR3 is TGTGCCAGCAGTGGAGAGGGCCAAGAGACCCGGTACTTC.

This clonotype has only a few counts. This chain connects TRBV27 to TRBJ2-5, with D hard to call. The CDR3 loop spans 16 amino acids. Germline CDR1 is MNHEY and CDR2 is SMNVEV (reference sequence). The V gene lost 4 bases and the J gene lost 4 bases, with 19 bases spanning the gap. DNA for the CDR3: TGTGCCAGCAGTTCGTCACTCTCTCGGTCGGGAGAGACCCAGTACTTC. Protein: CASSSSLSRSGETQYF.

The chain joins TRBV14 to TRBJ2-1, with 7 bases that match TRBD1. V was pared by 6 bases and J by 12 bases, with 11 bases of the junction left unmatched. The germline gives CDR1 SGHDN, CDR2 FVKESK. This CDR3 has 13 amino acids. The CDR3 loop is CASSRDRQGGQFF. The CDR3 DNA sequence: TGTGCCAGCAGTCGGGACAGACAAGGTGGGCAGTTCTTC.

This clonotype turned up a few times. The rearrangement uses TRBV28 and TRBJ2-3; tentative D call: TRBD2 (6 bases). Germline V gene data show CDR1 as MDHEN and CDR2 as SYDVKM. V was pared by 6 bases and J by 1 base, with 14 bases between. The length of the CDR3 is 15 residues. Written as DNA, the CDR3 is TGTGCCAGCAGCCCACAGCGGGCTGGCACAGATACGCAGTATTTT. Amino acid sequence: CASSPQRAGTDTQYF.

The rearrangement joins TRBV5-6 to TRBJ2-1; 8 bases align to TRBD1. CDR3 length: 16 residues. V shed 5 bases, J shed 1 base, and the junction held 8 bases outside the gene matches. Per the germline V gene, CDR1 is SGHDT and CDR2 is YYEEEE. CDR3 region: CASSLPGGASYNEQFF. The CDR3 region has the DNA TGTGCCAGCAGTCTTCCAGGGGGCGCGTCCTACAATGAGCAGTTCTTC.